Listed below are T cell receptor beta chains from one sample, sequenced in a study of Graves' ophthalmopathy and Graves' hyperthyroidism. TCRdb reprocessed the multiplex PCR reads via MiXCR and lists one record per CDR3 protein. Of about 48,000 distinct CDR3 sequences listed, less than 65% are singletons. The sequenced sample consisted of peripheral blood. The source of these receptors is an adult man with Graves' ophthalmopathy. The CDR3 runs from the conserved cysteine through the conserved F or W. A D gene is named only where the DNA matches it firmly. Rows give clone size only sometimes, using once, few, many, or a class for an expanded clone.

V	D	J	size	DNA	CDR3
TRBV2	TRBD1	TRBJ2-1	.	TGTGCCAGCATGGAGGGGACAGGGGCCTACAATGAGCAGTTCTTC	CASMEGTGAYNEQFF
TRBV9	.	TRBJ2-1	once	TGTGCCAGCAGCAGTGCTAGTGCCCTCGGGTTGAACAATGAGCAGTTCTTC	CASSSASALGLNNEQFF
TRBV15	TRBD2	TRBJ2-1	once	TGTGCCACCCGATTAGGGACTAGCGGATACAATGAGCAGTTCTTC	CATRLGTSGYNEQFF
TRBV6-5	.	TRBJ1-2	medium-sized	TGTGCCAGCAGTTATGTGGTGGCGGGCGAGGATGGCTACACCTTC	CASSYVVAGEDGYTF
TRBV10-3	TRBD1	TRBJ2-7	few	TGTGCCATCAGTGTGGACAGGGTTTCGGAAGAGCAGTACTTC	CAISVDRVSEEQYF
TRBV2	.	TRBJ1-5	many	TGTGCCAGCAGTGAAGGGGGGAGGCGGGTTAATCAGCCCCAGCATTTT	CASSEGGRRVNQPQHF
TRBV5-1	TRBD1	TRBJ2-2	.	TGCGCCAGCAGCTCGCAGGGGGCAGGCACCGGGGAGCTGTTTTTT	CASSSQGAGTGELFF
TRBV11-3	.	TRBJ2-1	many	TGTGCCAGCAGTCCCGGGAATCCCCATGAGCAGTTCTTC	CASSPGNPHEQFF
TRBV2	TRBD2	TRBJ2-3	.	TGTGCCAGCAGTGAAGGAGCGGGGGGGATCACAGATACGCAGTATTTT	CASSEGAGGITDTQYF
TRBV20-1	.	TRBJ1-5	many	TGCAGTGCTGGGCCCCAGACTTATAGCAATCAGCCCCAGCATTTT	CSAGPQTYSNQPQHF
TRBV13	.	TRBJ1-1	once	TGTGCCAGCAGCCGAAAAGGGTGGAACACTGAAGCTTTCTTT	CASSRKGWNTEAFF
TRBV20-1	TRBD2	TRBJ2-7	.	TGCAGTGCTAGGGGACTAGCGCGGGAGGGGGATGAGCAGTACTTC	CSARGLAREGDEQYF
TRBV6-5	.	TRBJ1-2	.	TGTGCCAGTAGTTATAGGGAATGGAGCACAGATGGCTACACCTTC	CASSYREWSTDGYTF
TRBV6-2/TRBV6-3	.	TRBJ2-2	.	TGTGCCAGCAGTGAAGAGTGGAACACCGGGGAGCTGTTTTTT	CASSEEWNTGELFF
TRBV10-3	TRBD1	TRBJ1-2	few	TGTGCCATCAGTGACTACAAACCGGGACAGGGTTTAGGGTGCTACACCTTC	CAISDYKPGQGLGCYTF
TRBV2	.	TRBJ2-7	.	TGTGCCAGCAGCCCACAGGACAGTCGTGGCGAGCAGTACTTC	CASSPQDSRGEQYF
TRBV9	.	TRBJ2-3	many	TGTGCCAGCAGCGTAGGGGGCACAGATACGCAGTATTTT	CASSVGGTDTQYF
TRBV10-3	.	TRBJ2-7	.	.	CAICSAPKGRLYF
TRBV12-3/TRBV12-4	.	TRBJ1-1	once	TGTGCCAGCAGTTTACGAAGCAGGGTGATCGGTGAAGCTTTCTTT	CASSLRSRVIGEAFF
TRBV4-1	.	TRBJ2-3	many	TGCGCCAGCAGCCAAGATATGGTGGCAGATACGCAGTATTTT	CASSQDMVADTQYF
TRBV19	TRBD1	TRBJ1-5	many	TGTGCCAGTAGTCTCACCCTCAGGGGGCGGCAGCCCCAGCATTTT	CASSLTLRGRQPQHF
TRBV5-1	.	TRBJ1-2	.	TGCGCCAGCAGCTCTAGGGGCCCTAACTATGGCTACACCTTC	CASSSRGPNYGYTF
TRBV7-4	.	TRBJ2-5	once	TGTGCCAGCAGCCTAGGATGGCTTCCTAAGGGGACCCAGTACTTC	CASSLGWLPKGTQYF
TRBV5-1	.	TRBJ2-1	once	TGCGCCAGCAGCCATCCTGACTACGTAAACAATGAGCAGCTCTTC	CASSHPDYVNNEQLF
TRBV19	.	TRBJ1-6	many	TGTGCCAGTAGTAAATCCAGCGGGGACACAGAAGGGACACCCCTCCACTTT	CASSKSSGDTEGTPLHF
TRBV24-1	TRBD1	TRBJ2-2	.	TGTGCCACCAGTGATGACCGTCAGGGGGTTAACACCGGGGAGCTGTTTTTT	CATSDDRQGVNTGELFF
TRBV2	.	TRBJ2-1	medium-sized	TGTGCCAGCATCGGAGTTTTAGGCGATGAGCAGTTCTTC	CASIGVLGDEQFF
TRBV7-9	TRBD1	TRBJ1-1	many	TGTGCCAGCAGCTCCGAGACCGCGGACAGGGGTGATCGTGAAGCTTTCTTT	CASSSETADRGDREAFF
TRBV7-2	.	TRBJ1-1	.	TGTGCCAGCAGCTTAAAGGCGGGGGGCACTGAAGCTTTCTTT	CASSLKAGGTEAFF
TRBV29-1	TRBD1	TRBJ1-2	once	TGCAGCGTTGAAAATCCGACAGGGCGGAACTATGGCTACACCTTC	CSVENPTGRNYGYTF
TRBV19	.	TRBJ1-1	many	TGTGCCAGTAGCACGGACCGGCGCACTGAAGCTTTCTTT	CASSTDRRTEAFF
TRBV28	.	TRBJ1-4	many	TGTGCCAGCACTTTGGGGGGTATAGAGGAAAAACTGTTTTTT	CASTLGGIEEKLFF
TRBV5-1	TRBD2	TRBJ2-2	many	TGCGCCAGCAGCTTGTCGCCTAGCGGGGCCGTGGAGGAGCTGTTTTTT	CASSLSPSGAVEELFF
TRBV11-2	.	TRBJ2-7	many	TGTGCCAGCAGCTTAGACCTTTCGTCGGGGCCTCGATCCTACGAGCAGTACTTC	CASSLDLSSGPRSYEQYF
TRBV7-2	.	TRBJ1-2	.	TGTGCCTGCAGCTTAGTAGAGGGAGACTATGGCTACACCTTC	CACSLVEGDYGYTF
TRBV5-4	TRBD2	TRBJ2-7	.	TGTGCCAGCAGCCGGAGACTAGCGGGGCGCTACGAGCAGTACTTC	CASSRRLAGRYEQYF
TRBV20-1	TRBD1	TRBJ2-2	.	TGCAGTGCCAAATCCGGGACAGGAGACACCGGGGAGCTGTTTTTT	CSAKSGTGDTGELFF
TRBV6-2/TRBV6-3	TRBD2	TRBJ2-1	.	TGTGCCAGTTCATCCGGACTAGCGGGAGTGAATGAGCAGTTCTTC	CASSSGLAGVNEQFF
TRBV7-9	TRBD2	TRBJ2-7	few	TGTGCCAGCAGCTCGCATATAAGCGGGAGGATCGAGCAGTACTTC	CASSSHISGRIEQYF
TRBV6-5	TRBD2	TRBJ2-2	many	TGTGCCAGCAGTTACGGGCAGGGAGGGAACGGGGAGCTGTTTTTT	CASSYGQGGNGELFF
TRBV5-5	.	TRBJ1-1	many	TGTGCCAGCAAAGAAGGATCCCTGAACACTGAAGCTTTCTTT	CASKEGSLNTEAFF
TRBV6-4	TRBD2	TRBJ2-3	many	TGTGCCAGCAAACCGACTAGCGTAGCAGATACGCAGTATTTT	CASKPTSVADTQYF
TRBV29-1	TRBD2	TRBJ2-1	medium-sized	TGCAGCGGGGGACTAGCGGGAGTCAACAATGAGCAGTTCTTC	CSGGLAGVNNEQFF
TRBV5-1	TRBD1	TRBJ2-2	many	TGCGCCAGCAGCGTGGGACAGGCCACCGGGGAGCTGTTTTTT	CASSVGQATGELFF
TRBV6-5	.	TRBJ2-2	.	TGTGCCAGCTGGGGCTCCCGAAGCGGGGAGCTGTTTTTT	CASWGSRSGELFF
TRBV5-1	TRBD2	TRBJ2-3	many	TGCGCCAGCAGCTTGGGAGCGGGAGTTGGCACAGATAGGCAGTATTTT	CASSLGAGVGTDRQYF
TRBV4-1	TRBD2	TRBJ2-7	.	TGCGCCAGCAGCCAAGTGCGTAGCGGGAGGTCCTACGAGCAGTACTTC	CASSQVRSGRSYEQYF
TRBV19	.	TRBJ2-7	.	TGTGCCAGTAGTATAGCCAGGAATCCTTACGAGCAGTACTTC	CASSIARNPYEQYF
TRBV15	.	TRBJ2-3	many	TGTGCCACCAGCATTGGGGCCAGGGTCGGCACAGATACGCAGTATTTT	CATSIGARVGTDTQYF
TRBV3-1	.	TRBJ1-1	many	TGTGCCAGCAGCAAACAGAGCCTCACTGAAGCTTTCTTT	CASSKQSLTEAFF
TRBV16	.	TRBJ2-1	many	TGTGCCAGCAGCCAATCCTCTAGATTCAAACCCACAGAAAATGAGCAGTTCTTC	CASSQSSRFKPTENEQFF
TRBV10-2	.	TRBJ2-6	few	TGCGCCTCTACGGGGGTCTCTGGGGCCAACGTCCTGACTTTC	CASTGVSGANVLTF
TRBV7-3	.	TRBJ2-1	.	TGTGCCAGCAGATCCCCAGGGATGGGTGAGCAGCTCTTC	CASRSPGMGEQLF
TRBV5-5	.	TRBJ2-3	many	TGTGCCAGCAGCGGACCGACTAGCACAGATACGCAGTATTTT	CASSGPTSTDTQYF
TRBV15	TRBD1	TRBJ1-1	.	TGTACCACCAACACCTCACAGGGGATCACTGAAGCTTTCTTT	CTTNTSQGITEAFF
TRBV20-1	.	TRBJ2-3	.	TGCAGTGCTAGAGTGACACCTAGCACAGATACGCAGTATTTT	CSARVTPSTDTQYF